These 8 T cell receptor beta chains were all obtained from the same sample, sequenced in a study of early T cells in non-severe SARS-CoV-2 infection. TCRdb re-called the 5' RACE reads with MiXCR, one entry per CDR3 protein. The data show approximately 84,000 distinct CDR3 sequences, about 13% seen once. The specimen sequenced was whole blood. The origin of the receptors is an adult who was a healthcare worker with PCR-confirmed SARS-CoV-2 infection or an uninfected control (not recorded which).

This clonotype was detected only a few times. The chain combines TRBV5-1 with TRBJ2-7, with 8 nucleotides matching TRBD1. The CDR3 is 15 amino acids. Germline V lookup: CDR1 SGHRS, CDR2 YFSETQ. Trimming at V came to 1 base and at J to 2 bases, leaving 5 bases not matched to a gene. In nucleotides, the CDR3 is TGCGCCAGCAGCTTGTCCGGCAGGGGGCCCTACGAGCAGTACTTC. This translates into CASSLSGRGPYEQYF.

This clonotype came up a few times. The chain joins TRBV6-5 to TRBJ2-2; 7 bases align to TRBD2. This CDR3 has 16 amino acids. The V gene end was trimmed by 0 bases and the J gene end by 4 bases; junction bases not matched to a gene: 5. Germline lookup yields CDR1 MNHEY and CDR2 SVGAGI. The CDR3 DNA follows: TGTGCCAGCAGTTACTCGGATTCGGGGGGCACCGGGGAGCTGTTTTTT. Encoded protein: CASSYSDSGGTGELFF.

A few counts support this clonotype. The chain combines TRBV5-5 with TRBJ2-5, with D uncertain. The germline V gene encodes CDR1 SGHKS and CDR2 YYEKEE (reference sequence). The CDR3 is 13 amino acids. The V and J ends lost 5 bases and 4 bases respectively, with 12 bases between them. The CDR3 loop is CASSWAPRETQYF. CDR3 DNA sequence: TGTGCCAGCAGTTGGGCCCCGCGAGAGACCCAGTACTTC.

CDR3 sequence (DNA): TGTGCCAGCAGCGACTACGGTACTCACAATGAGCAGTTCTTC. As protein: CASSDYGTHNEQFF. The chain carries TRBV2 and TRBJ2-1; D possibly corresponds to TRBD2 (5 bases). Trimming left V 6 bases short and J 5 bases short, with 14 bases between. The CDR3 length is 14 residues. Per germline, CDR1 SNHLY and CDR2 FYNNEI.

The chain's CDR3 is CASSLGGHTEAFF. CDR3 in DNA: TGTGCCAGCAGTTTAGGGGGTCACACTGAAGCTTTCTTT. V and J are TRBV12-3 or TRBV12-4 and TRBJ1-1; D call uncertain. Trimming took 1 base from V and 3 from J, leaving 6 bases between them. The CDR3 is 13 amino acids.

This clonotype was observed at least ten times. DNA of the CDR3: TGTGCCAGCAGCCAAGATGGCGGTACGGGGCAGTACTTC. This gives the protein CASSQDGGTGQYF. The V call is TRBV3-1, the J call TRBJ2-7; D unclear. This CDR3 is built from 13 residues. Germline V gives CDR1 LGHDT, CDR2 YNNKEL (reference sequence). The V end lost 0 bases, the J end lost 9 bases, and 12 bases lay between the germline ends.

This clonotype was seen repeatedly, ten times or more. The chain is built from TRBV29-1 and TRBJ2-7, with TRBD1 identical over 11 bases. J was trimmed by 3 bases and V by 2 bases; bases with no gene match: 3. CDR3 size: 14 residues. The germline V gene has CDR1 SQVTM and CDR2 ANQGSEA. The CDR3: CSVEPGQGVYEQYF. The CDR3 DNA is TGCAGCGTTGAACCGGGACAGGGGGTCTACGAGCAGTACTTC.

The chain links TRBV4-1 to TRBJ1-1; maybe TRBD1 (5 bases). Germline values: CDR1 MGHRA, CDR2 YSYEKL. Trimming removed 0 bases from V and 11 bases from J, with 10 bases in between. The CDR3 loop spans 12 amino acids. CDR3 residues: CASSQDSGGAFF. Written as DNA, the CDR3 is TGCGCCAGCAGCCAAGATTCCGGGGGGGCTTTCTTT.